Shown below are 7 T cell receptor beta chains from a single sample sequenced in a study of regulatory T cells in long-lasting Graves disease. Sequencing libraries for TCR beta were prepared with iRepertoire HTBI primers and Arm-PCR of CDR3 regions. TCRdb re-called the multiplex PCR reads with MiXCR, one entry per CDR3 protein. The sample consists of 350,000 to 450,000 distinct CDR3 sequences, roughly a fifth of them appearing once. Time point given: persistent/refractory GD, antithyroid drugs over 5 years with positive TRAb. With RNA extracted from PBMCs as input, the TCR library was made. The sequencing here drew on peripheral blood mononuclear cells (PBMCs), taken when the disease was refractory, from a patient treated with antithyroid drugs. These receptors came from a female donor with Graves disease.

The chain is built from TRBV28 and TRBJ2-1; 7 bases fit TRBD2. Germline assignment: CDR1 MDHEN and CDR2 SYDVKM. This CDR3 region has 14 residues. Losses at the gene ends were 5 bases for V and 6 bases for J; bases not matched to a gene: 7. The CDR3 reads CASSVAGAANEQFF. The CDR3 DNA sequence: TGTGCCAGCAGTGTAGCGGGCGCAGCCAATGAGCAGTTCTTC.

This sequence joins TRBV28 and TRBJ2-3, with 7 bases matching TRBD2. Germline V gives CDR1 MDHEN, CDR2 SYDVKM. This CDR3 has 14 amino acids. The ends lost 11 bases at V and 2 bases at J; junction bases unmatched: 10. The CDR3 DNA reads TGTGCCGCGGGAGTAGGCCGGTACACAGATACGCAGTATTTT. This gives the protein CAAGVGRYTDTQYF.

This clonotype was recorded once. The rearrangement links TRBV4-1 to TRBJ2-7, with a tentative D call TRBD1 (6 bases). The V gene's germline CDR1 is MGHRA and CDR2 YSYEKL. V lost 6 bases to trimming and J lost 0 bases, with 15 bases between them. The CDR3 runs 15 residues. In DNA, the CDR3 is TGCGCCAGCAGACCGTTGGGACAAAGCTCCTACGAGCAGTACTTC. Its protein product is CASRPLGQSSYEQYF.

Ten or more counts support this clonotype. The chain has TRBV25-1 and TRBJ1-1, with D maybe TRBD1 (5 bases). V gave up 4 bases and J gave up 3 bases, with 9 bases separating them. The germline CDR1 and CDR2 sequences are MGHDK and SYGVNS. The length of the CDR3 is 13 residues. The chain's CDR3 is CASSAGGDTEAFF. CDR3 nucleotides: TGTGCCAGCAGTGCCGGGGGGGACACTGAAGCTTTCTTT.

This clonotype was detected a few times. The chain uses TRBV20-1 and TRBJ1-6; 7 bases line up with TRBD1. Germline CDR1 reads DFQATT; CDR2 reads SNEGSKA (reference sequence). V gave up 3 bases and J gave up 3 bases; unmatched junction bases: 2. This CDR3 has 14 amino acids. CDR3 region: CSASPGGYNSPLHF. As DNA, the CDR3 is TGCAGTGCTAGCCCAGGGGGCTATAATTCACCCCTCCACTTT.

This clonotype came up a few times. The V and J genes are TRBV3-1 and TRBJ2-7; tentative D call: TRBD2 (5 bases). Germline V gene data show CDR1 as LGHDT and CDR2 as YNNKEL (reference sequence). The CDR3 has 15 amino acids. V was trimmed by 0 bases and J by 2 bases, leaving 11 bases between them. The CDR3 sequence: CASSQDVASTYEQYF. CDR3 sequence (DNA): TGTGCCAGCAGCCAAGATGTAGCGAGTACCTACGAGCAGTACTTC.

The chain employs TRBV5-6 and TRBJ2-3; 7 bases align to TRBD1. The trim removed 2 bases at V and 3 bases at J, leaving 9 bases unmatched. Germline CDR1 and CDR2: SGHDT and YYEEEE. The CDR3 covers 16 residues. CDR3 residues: CASSFTKGARTDTQYF. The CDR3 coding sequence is TGTGCCAGCAGCTTTACTAAGGGGGCACGGACAGATACGCAGTATTTT.